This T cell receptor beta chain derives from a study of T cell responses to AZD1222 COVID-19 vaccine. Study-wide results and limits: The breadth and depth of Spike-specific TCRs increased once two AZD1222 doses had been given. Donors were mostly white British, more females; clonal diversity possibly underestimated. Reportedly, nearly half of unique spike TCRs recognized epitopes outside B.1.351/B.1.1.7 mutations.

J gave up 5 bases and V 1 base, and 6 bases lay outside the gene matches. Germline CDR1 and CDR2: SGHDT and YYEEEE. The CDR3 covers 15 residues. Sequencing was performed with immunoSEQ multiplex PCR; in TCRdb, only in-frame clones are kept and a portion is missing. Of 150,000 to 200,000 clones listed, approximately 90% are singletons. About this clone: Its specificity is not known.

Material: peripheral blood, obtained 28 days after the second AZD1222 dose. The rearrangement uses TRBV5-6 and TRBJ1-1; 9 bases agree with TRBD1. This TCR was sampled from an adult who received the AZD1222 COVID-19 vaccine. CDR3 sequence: CASSLIGTGYTEAFF. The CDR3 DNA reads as TGTGCCAGCAGCTTGATAGGGACAGGGTATACTGAAGCTTTCTTT.